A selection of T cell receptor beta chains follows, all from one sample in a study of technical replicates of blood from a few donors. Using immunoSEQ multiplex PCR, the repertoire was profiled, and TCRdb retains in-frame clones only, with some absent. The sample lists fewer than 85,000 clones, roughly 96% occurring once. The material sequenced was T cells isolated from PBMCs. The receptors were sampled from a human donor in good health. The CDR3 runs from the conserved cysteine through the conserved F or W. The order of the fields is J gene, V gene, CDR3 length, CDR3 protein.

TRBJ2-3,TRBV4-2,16,CASSQWGQNNTDTQYF
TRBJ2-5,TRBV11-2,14,CASSPRRATETQYF
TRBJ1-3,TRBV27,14,CASRPDRERNTIYF
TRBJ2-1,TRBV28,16,CASRPPQGGLASEQFF
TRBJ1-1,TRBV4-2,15,CASSQGTGLNTEAFF
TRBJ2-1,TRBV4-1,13,CASSQDGSGEQFF
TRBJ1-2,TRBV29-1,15,CSVVNQEPANYGYTF
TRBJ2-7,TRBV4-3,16,CASSQAAGGVVYEQYF
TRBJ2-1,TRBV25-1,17,CASSEESGRGSYNEQFF
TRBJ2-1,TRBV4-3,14,CASSLALKPHEQFF
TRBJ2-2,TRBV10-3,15,CAISGGQGNAGELFF
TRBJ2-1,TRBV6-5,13,CASSRHRGNEQFF
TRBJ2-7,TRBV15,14,CATSRDMAVYEQYF
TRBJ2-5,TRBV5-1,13,CASSGGTSETQYF
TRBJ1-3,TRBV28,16,CASSQPTGERRNTIYF
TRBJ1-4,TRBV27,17,CASSTGTGGEALGKLFF
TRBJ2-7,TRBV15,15,CATSRAREGGYEQYF
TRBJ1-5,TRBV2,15,CASSDAGGGGQPQHF
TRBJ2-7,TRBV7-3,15,CASSSPSSGSDEQYF
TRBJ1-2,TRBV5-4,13,CASSLAGARGYTF
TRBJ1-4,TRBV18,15,CASSPRGQSNEKLFF
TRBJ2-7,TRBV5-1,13,CASSPGLSYEQYF
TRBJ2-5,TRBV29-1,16,CSVDTSGYTPRETQYF
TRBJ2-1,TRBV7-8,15,CASSFRDNTYNEQFF
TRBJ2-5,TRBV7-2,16,CASSYTPTGTDETQYF
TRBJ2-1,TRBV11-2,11,CASSLLNEQFF
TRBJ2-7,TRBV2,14,CASRSFRGAEEQYF
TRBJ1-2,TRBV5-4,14,CASSFVGGNYGYTF
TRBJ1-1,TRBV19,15,CASSPYRGRNTEAFF
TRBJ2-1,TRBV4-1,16,CASSQDSGLAGGEQFF
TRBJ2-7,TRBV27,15,CASSLSGGIAHEQYF
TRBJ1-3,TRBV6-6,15,CASSYDRGGENTIYF
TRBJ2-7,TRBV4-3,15,CASSQETDRHYEQYF
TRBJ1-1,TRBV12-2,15,CASRLEEGRDTEAFF
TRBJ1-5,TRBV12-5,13,CASAPTSSGPQHF
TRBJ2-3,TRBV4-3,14,CASSLLTPTDTQYF
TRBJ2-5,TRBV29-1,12,CSAAEGQETQYF
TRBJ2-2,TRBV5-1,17,CASSLFGGRLLTGELFF
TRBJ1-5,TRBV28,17,CASSLVGRQFSNQPQHF
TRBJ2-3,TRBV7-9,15,CASSRPDRGTDTQYF
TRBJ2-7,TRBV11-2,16,CASSLVASGRFYEQYF
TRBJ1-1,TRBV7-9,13,CASSVQGFTEAFF
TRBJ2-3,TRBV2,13,CARGVSSGDTQYF
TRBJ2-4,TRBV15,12,CATSRLSDIQYF
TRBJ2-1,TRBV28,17,CASSPYSTSGSLNEQFF
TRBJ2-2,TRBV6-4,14,CASSEDRETGELFF
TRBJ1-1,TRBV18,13,CASSPVANTEAFF
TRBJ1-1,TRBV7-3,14,CASSFDAGDTEAFF
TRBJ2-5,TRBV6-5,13,CASRTRVEETQYF
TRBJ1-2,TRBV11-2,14,CASSLGGLNYGYTF